This T cell receptor beta chain was captured by sequencing in a study of PD-L1 blockade in urothelial cancer (TCRdb year 2017). About the investigation overall: Therapy was started at some point between 2014 and 2016 for all patients, and atezolizumab 1,200 mg was administered intravenously every 3 weeks. Blood samples gave a median of about 140,000 T cells and 80,000 to 95,000 unique TCRs, with a median clonality of roughly 0.08. Blood samples were analyzed at two time points: 3 weeks after treatment start (second dose) and 6 weeks after treatment start. Progression-free survival longer than 6 months counted as durable clinical benefit, and TCR features were additionally tested against both progression-free and overall survival. About 85% of the 29 patients were males with bladder-origin urothelial cancer, and about 65% of the 29 reported a prior smoking history. Whole exome sequencing and RNA sequencing of pretreatment tumors were performed alongside TCR sequencing in the same patients. Pretreatment blood TCR-seq was available for under 35 patients, at least one posttreatment blood collection was obtained for around 24 patients, and tumor TCR-seq was available for around 24 patients. Patients had an ECOG performance status of 0 or 1 and had received between 0 and 3 prior chemotherapy regimens. TCR sequencing covered pretreatment tumor samples and matched, serially collected peripheral blood taken before and after atezolizumab treatment. The study was an exploratory multi-omic analysis of somatic, immune and clinical correlates of response to PD-L1 blockade with atezolizumab in urothelial cancer. Durable clinical benefit was achieved by nine patients and was not achieved by 20 patients.

To estimate absolute template abundance from read counts, synthetic TCR analog templates were spiked into each PCR. The immunoSEQ assay used bias-controlled V and J gene primers to amplify TCRbeta CDR3 regions from genomic DNA. Sequencing of rearranged TCRbeta segments was done at approximately 20X coverage. As for how the authors treated the data: Clustering was used to correct sequencing errors, and CDR3s were annotated against IMGT so that V, D and J genes could be assigned. Downstream analyses used only productive TCRbeta rearrangements and left out out-of-frame or stop-codon sequences. Clonality was calculated as one minus the Shannon entropy normalized by the log of the number of unique productive sequences. Clones differing between time points or between blood and tumor were identified by Fisher's exact test with Benjamini-Hochberg correction at adjusted p below 0.01. Entries here come from immuneACCESS through TCRdb and include only in-frame sequences with V and J called. Some clones fail to appear in such tables; in the studies checked, an unresolved V gene covers under half of the shortfall, and the cause of the remainder is unknown. That table gives V, J and clone size, and the DNA gave D and trimming. This sample has over 45,000 clones in its table, and just over 85% of those were observed once. Around 22% of the sample lies in the top ten.

With respect to this clone: Its antigen has not been determined. Base quality data are lacking; no much larger clone is found one base away.

The trim is 3 bases for V and 4 bases for J, with a gap of 9 bases between the germline ends. Measured from the cysteine to the phenylalanine, the CDR3 is 13 residues long. The read is trimmed to its CDR3 DNA, 39 bases read in frame from base 1. For CDR1 and CDR2, the germline V gene (reference sequence) lists LNHDA and SQIVND. General conclusions and limits of the study: Because the sample size was small (n ≈ 29) and many of the analyses were exploratory, the results are meant to be hypothesis-generating. Improved progression-free and overall survival was found to be associated with pretreatment peripheral blood TCR clonality below the median. Patients with durable benefit showed greater expansion of tumor-associated TCR clones in peripheral blood 3 weeks after starting treatment (n of about 22, p = 0.022).

What the time point label conveys for this sample: pretreatment peripheral blood. A cohort of about 30 patients with locally advanced or metastatic urothelial carcinoma, treated at Memorial Sloan Kettering on a trial protocol, was included. Peripheral blood mononuclear cells were collected pretreatment and during treatment, at between 1 and 8 total time points per patient. The Qiagen DNeasy Blood extraction kit was used to purify genomic DNA from total PBMCs and tumor samples. Collected pretreatment and during treatment, PBMCs were isolated and stored as previously described. Sequencing used PBMCs, obtained around atezolizumab (anti-PD-L1) treatment. The sequence was collected from a man aged 55 to 70 with urothelial cancer. Rearrangement joined TRBV19 to TRBJ2-5; perhaps TRBD2 is the D gene, with 6 bases matching. The bases read TGTGCCAGTAGTATTGCGGGGTTAGAGACCCAGTACTTC. Its translation is CASSIAGLETQYF.